This TCR beta chain was retrieved from a study of response to subunit inactivated influenza vaccine (dated by TCRdb to the late 2010s). Context from the whole study: Deep quantitative T cell receptor repertoire profiling was used in the study to track responses to a trivalent subunit inactivated influenza vaccine.

The research as a whole found: According to the authors, only a limited number of new T cells may be recruited by each seasonal influenza vaccination.

For this clonotype: Its antigen is not yet known. Per-base quality was not reported, and no clone a single base away is much larger than it.

Library prep was done by RT-PCR. Sequencing was performed on an Illumina HiSeq 2500. The raw public reads went through TCRdb reprocessing: fastp at Q25, MiXCR clone calling, in-frame beta chains kept. Each CDR3 protein appears once, grouped with its most common genes and DNA. Here the sample has fewer than 750,000 distinct CDR3 sequences; less than 15% occur a single time. The top ten clonotypes cover roughly 11% of the sample. The germline V gene (reference sequence) specifies LNHDA as CDR1 and SQIVND as CDR2. The cysteine opens and the phenylalanine closes a CDR3 of 15 amino acids. CDR3 DNA is the only sequence kept; it has 45 bases, read in frame from the first base. Ends trimmed: V by 7 bases, J by 5 bases; bases unmatched to a gene: 8.

The receptor was derived from a man aged 50 or older who received an inactivated influenza vaccine. Donor details come from another sample of the same person, matched by shared clones. The chain joins TRBV19 to TRBJ1-5; TRBD1 matches 10 bases in the middle. Sequencing was performed on PBMCs from blood, taken roughly 13 days after vaccination. The DNA reads as follows: TGTGCCAGTAACAAGGACAGGGGGAGCCATCAGCCCCAGCATTTT. Translated, this is CASNKDRGSHQPQHF. Full variable domain (CDR3 extended with the reference TRBV19 and TRBJ1-5 proteins): DGGITQSPKYLFRKEGQNVTLSCEQNLNHDAMYWYRQDPGQGLRLIYYSQIVNDFQKGDIAEGYSVSREKKESFPLTVTSAQKNPTAFYLCASNKDRGSHQPQHFGDGTRLSIL.